This T cell receptor beta chain was sequenced in a study of T cells after yellow fever vaccination (dated by TCRdb to the late 2010s). Regarding the research as a whole: The SMART-Seq v4 Ultra Low Input RNA kit was used to prepare libraries from fractions with low cell numbers. Two healthy male donors made up the cohort, one aged 18 to 30 years and the other aged 30 to 40 years. Blood was collected at multiple timepoints before and after primary and secondary immunization, and bulk PBMC replicates and cell subsets were isolated. Bulk TCR alpha and beta repertoires were sequenced longitudinally to track T-cell clones before and after primary and booster YFV17D yellow fever vaccination. General study outcomes and caveats: Only two donors were included in the study, so the extent to which the findings can be generalized is limited. The secondary T-cell response was weaker than the primary response but faster, peaking on day 5 instead of day 15. A small share of clonotypes was detected in both CD4 and CD8 compartments, with the overlap likely arising from convergent recombination. Because abundant contaminating clonotypes from the bulk population could be contained in FACS-sorted repertoires, computational filtering was required. Most clones expanded after primary vaccination (96% of CD4 and roughly 91% of CD8) were re-detected after the booster, suggesting that broad memory maintenance occurred.

The label giving this sample's treatment or condition can be read as: live attenuated yellow fever vaccine strain. At every blood-draw timepoint, two biological replicates of bulk PBMCs were collected. PBMCs were isolated from peripheral blood using a standard Ficoll-Paque protocol. TriZol was used to extract RNA from bulk PBMCs, from CD4 and CD8 fractions, and from dextramer-positive and dextramer-negative fractions. These reads were obtained on an Illumina NovaSeq 6000. TCR cDNA was made using 5'RACE template switching, a step that added a universal primer site and unique molecular identifiers. cDNA synthesis was primed from both the TCR alpha and TCR beta constant segments. Library amplification used two PCR steps, and the second PCR step added sample barcodes and sequencing adapters. Sequencing of libraries was performed on Illumina HiSeq 2500 (2x100 bp) or NovaSeq (2x150 bp). From the authors' description of their analysis: Reads were demultiplexed and collapsed into UMI consensus sequences with MIGEC, and V(D)J alignment was performed with MiXCR. Clonotypes responding to the vaccine were identified with edgeR on replicate PBMC samples, with the criteria of FDR below 0.01 and a log2 fold change above 5 up to day 15. Each bulk clonotype was labeled CD4 or CD8 based on which sequenced repertoire, CD4 or CD8, contained the clonotype at higher abundance. TCRdb reprocessing: public reads trimmed at Q25 with fastp, clones called with MiXCR, in-frame beta chains kept. When rows share a CDR3 protein, they turn into one entry using the most common DNA and genes. The V and J calls come from TCRdb's annotation, not from the publication. This sample gives some 390,000 distinct CDR3 sequences in total; around 20% of them show up just once. Of the sample, about a sixth is held by the ten largest clones.

With respect to this clonotype: Its antigen target is currently unknown. One base away there is no much larger clone; base qualities are not given.

The TCR sequence derives from a man younger than 35 who received the YFV17D yellow fever vaccine. The sample in question was PBMCs, obtained before the yellow fever booster vaccination.

The nucleotides are TGCAGCGCCCGAAGGGGAATAGGTGGAAACACCATATATTTT. Its coded protein is CSARRGIGGNTIYF. The chain is assembled from TRBV29-1 and TRBJ1-3; TRBD1 could be the D gene, as 5 bases match. V lost 7 bases and J lost 3 bases; the stretch between them is 16 bases long. Based on the germline V gene, the CDR1 and CDR2 sequences are SQVTM and ANQGSEA. From the cysteine through the phenylalanine, the CDR3 covers 14 amino acids. Only CDR3 DNA is held: 42 bases, read in frame from base 1.